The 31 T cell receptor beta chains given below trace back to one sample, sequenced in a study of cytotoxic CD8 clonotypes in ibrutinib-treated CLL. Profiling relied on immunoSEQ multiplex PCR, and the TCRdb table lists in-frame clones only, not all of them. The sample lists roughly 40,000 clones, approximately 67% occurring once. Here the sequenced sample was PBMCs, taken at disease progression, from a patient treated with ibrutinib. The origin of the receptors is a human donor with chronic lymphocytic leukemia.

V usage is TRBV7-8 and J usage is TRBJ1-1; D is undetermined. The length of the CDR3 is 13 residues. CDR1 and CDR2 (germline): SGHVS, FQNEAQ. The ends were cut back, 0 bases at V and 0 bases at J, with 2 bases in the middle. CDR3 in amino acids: CASSLALNTEAFF. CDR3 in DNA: TGTGCCAGCAGCTTAGCGCTGAACACTGAAGCTTTCTTT. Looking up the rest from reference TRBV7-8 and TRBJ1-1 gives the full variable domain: GAGVSQSPRYKVAKRGQDVALRCDPISGHVSLFWYQQALGQGPEFLTYFQNEAQLDKSGLPSDRFFAERPEGSVSTLKIQRTQQEDSAVYLCASSLALNTEAFFGQGTRLTVV.

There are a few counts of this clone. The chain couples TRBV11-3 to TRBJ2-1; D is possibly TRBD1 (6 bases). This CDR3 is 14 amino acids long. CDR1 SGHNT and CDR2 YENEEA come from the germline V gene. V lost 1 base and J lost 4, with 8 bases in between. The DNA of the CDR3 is TGTGCCAGCAGCTTAGCAGGGGAGTACAATGAGCAGTTCTTC. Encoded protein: CASSLAGEYNEQFF.

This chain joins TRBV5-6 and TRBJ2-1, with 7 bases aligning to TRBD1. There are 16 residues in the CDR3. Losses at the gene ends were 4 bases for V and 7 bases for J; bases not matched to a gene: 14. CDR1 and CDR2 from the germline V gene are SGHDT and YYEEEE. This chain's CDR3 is CASSPNPTGRVNEQFF. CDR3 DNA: TGTGCCAGCAGCCCAAATCCGACAGGGCGTGTAAATGAGCAGTTCTTC.

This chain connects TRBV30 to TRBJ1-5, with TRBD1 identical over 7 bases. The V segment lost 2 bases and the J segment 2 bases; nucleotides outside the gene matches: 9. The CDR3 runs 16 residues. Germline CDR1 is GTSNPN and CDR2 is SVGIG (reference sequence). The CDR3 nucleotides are TGTGCCTGGAGTCGACAGGGCGGAGATGGCAATCAGCCCCAGCATTTT. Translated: CAWSRQGGDGNQPQHF.

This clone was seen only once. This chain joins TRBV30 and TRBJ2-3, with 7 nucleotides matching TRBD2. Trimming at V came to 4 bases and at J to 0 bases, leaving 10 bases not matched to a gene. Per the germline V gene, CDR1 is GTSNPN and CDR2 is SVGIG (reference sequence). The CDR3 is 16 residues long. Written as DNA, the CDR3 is TGTGCCTGGAATGAGGATGGCGGGAGAAGCACAGATACGCAGTATTTT. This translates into CAWNEDGGRSTDTQYF.

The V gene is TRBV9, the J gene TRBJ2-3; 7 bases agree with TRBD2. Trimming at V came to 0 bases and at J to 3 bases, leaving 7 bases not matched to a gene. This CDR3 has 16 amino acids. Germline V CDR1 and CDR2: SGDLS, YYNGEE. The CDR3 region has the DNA TGTGCCAGCAGCGTAGCTGGGGGGGAGGTGACAGATACGCAGTATTTT. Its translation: CASSVAGGEVTDTQYF.

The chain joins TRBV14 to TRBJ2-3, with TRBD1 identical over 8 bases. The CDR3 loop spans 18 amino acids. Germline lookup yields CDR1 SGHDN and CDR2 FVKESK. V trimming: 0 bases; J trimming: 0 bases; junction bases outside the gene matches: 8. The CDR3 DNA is TGTGCCAGCAGCCAAGATAGACCTGGGACAGGTAGCACAGATACGCAGTATTTT. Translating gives CASSQDRPGTGSTDTQYF. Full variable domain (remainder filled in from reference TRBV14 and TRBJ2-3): EAGVTQFPSHSVIEKGQTVTLRCDPISGHDNLYWYRRVMGKEIKFLLHFVKESKQDESGMPNNRFLAERTGGTYSTLKVQPAELEDSGVYFCASSQDRPGTGSTDTQYFGPGTRLTVL.

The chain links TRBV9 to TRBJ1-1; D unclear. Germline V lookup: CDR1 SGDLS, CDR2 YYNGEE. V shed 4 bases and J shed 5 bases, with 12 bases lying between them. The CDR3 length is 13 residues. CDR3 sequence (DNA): TGTGCCAGCAGCACCGGGCCCGGAACTGAAGCTTTCTTT. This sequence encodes CASSTGPGTEAFF.

CDR3 residues: CASSLVTSGFHEQYF. The DNA for the CDR3 is TGTGCCAGCAGCTTAGTGACTAGCGGGTTCCACGAGCAGTACTTC. This chain links TRBV7-9 with TRBJ2-7, with 10 bases that match TRBD2. This CDR3 has 15 residues. Germline CDR1 SEHNR, CDR2 FQNEAQ (reference sequence). V shed 1 base, J shed 5 bases, and the junction held 5 bases outside the gene matches.

The CDR3 DNA reads TGCGCCAGCAGCTGGACAGGGGAAGAAAAACTGTTTTTT. Translating gives CASSWTGEEKLFF. The rearrangement links TRBV5-1 to TRBJ1-4; TRBD1 matches at 9 bases. The CDR3 is 13 amino acids. Trimming removed 3 bases from V and 8 bases from J; junction bases left unmatched: 2. Germline values: CDR1 SGHRS, CDR2 YFSETQ.

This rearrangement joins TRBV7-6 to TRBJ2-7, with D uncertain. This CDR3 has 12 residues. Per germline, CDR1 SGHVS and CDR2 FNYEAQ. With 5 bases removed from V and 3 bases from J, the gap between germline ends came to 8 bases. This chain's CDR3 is CASSATDYEQYF. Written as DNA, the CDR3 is TGTGCCAGCAGCGCAACAGACTACGAGCAGTACTTC.

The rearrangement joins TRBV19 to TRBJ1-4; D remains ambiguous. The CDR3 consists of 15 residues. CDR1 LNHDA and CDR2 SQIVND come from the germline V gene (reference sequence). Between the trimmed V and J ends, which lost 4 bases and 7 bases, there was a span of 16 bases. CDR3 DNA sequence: TGTGCCAGTAGTAATTGGAGGGTTGAGGTTGAAAAACTGTTTTTT. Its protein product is CASSNWRVEVEKLFF.

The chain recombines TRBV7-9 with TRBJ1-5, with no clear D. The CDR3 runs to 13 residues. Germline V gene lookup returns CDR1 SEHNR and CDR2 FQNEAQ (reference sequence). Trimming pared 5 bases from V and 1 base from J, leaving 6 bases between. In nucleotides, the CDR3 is TGTGCCAGCAGCGACACAAGCAATCAGCCCCAGCATTTT. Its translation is CASSDTSNQPQHF.

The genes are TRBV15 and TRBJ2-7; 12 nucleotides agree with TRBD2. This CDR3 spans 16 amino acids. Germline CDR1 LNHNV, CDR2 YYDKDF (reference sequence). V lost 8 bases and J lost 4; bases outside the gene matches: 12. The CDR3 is CATPPHTSGRKYEQYF. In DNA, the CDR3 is TGTGCCACCCCCCCCCACACTAGCGGGAGGAAGTACGAGCAGTACTTC.

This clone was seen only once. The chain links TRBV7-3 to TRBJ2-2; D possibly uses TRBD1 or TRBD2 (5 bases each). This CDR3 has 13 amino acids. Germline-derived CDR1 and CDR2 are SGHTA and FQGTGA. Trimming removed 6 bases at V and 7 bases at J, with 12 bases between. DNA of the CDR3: TGTGCCAGCAGTACCGAGGGACGCGGGGAGCTGTTTTTT. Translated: CASSTEGRGELFF.

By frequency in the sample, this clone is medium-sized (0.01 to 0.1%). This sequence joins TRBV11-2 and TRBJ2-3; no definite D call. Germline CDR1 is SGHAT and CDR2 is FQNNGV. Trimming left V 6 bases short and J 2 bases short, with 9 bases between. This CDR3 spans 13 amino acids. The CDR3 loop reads CASRSRPTDTQYF. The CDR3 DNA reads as TGTGCCAGCAGATCTAGGCCCACAGATACGCAGTATTTT.

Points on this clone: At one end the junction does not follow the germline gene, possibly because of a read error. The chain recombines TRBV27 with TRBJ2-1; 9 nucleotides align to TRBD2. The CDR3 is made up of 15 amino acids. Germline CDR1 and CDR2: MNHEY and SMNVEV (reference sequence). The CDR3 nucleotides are TGTGCCAGCAGCTTATATAGCGGGAGAAGCAATGAGCAGTTCTTC. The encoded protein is CASSLYSGRSNEQFF.

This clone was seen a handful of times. DNA for the CDR3: TGCGCCAGCAGTTTACGTGGGAGCTCATCCTACGAGCAGTACTTC. This encodes CASSLRGSSSYEQYF. The rearrangement joins TRBV10-1 to TRBJ2-7; D perhaps matches TRBD2 (5 bases). This CDR3 is built from 15 residues. Germline CDR1 WNHNN, CDR2 SYGVQD (reference sequence). The germline V and J ends were trimmed by 5 bases and 1 base, with 15 bases remaining between them.

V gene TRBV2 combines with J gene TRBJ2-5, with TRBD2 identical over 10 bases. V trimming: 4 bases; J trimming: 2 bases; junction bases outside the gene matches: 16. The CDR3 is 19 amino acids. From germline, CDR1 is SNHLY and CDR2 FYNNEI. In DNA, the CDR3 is TGTGCCAGCAGTGGGACACCGATCTACCGGACTAGCGGTCAAGAGACCCAGTACTTC. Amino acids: CASSGTPIYRTSGQETQYF.

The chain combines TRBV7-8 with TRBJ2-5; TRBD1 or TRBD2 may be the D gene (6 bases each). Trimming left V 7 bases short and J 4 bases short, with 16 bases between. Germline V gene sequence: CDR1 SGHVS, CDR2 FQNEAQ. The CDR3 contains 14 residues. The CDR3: CASTQGGRLETQYF. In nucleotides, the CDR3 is TGTGCCAGCACCCAAGGGGGGCGCCTAGAGACCCAGTACTTC. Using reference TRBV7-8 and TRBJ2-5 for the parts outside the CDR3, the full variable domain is GAGVSQSPRYKVAKRGQDVALRCDPISGHVSLFWYQQALGQGPEFLTYFQNEAQLDKSGLPSDRFFAERPEGSVSTLKIQRTQQEDSAVYLCASTQGGRLETQYFGPGTRLLVL.

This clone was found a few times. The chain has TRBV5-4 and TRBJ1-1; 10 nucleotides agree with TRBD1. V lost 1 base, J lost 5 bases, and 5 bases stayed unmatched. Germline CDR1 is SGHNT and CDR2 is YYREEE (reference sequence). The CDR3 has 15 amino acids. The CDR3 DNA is TGTGCCAGCAGCTTGCCCGACAGGGGGCGTACTGAAGCTTTCTTT. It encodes CASSLPDRGRTEAFF.

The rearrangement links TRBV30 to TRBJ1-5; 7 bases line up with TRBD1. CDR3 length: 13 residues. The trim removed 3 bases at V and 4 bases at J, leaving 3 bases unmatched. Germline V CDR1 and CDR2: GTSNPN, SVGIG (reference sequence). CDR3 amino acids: CAWRGTANQPQHF. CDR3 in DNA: TGTGCCTGGAGGGGGACAGCTAATCAGCCCCAGCATTTT. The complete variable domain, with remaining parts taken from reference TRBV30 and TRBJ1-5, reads SQTIHQWPATLVQPVGSPLSLECTVEGTSNPNLYWYRQAAGRGLQLLFYSVGIGQISSEVPQNLSASRPQDRQFILSSKKLLLSDSGFYLCAWRGTANQPQHFGDGTRLSIL.

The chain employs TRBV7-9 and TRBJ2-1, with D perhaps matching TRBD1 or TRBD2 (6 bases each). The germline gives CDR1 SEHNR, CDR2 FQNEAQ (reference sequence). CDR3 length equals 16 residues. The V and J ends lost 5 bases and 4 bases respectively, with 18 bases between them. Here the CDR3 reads CASSQSGATVYNEQFF. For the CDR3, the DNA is TGTGCCAGCAGCCAATCGGGGGCCACGGTTTACAATGAGCAGTTCTTC.

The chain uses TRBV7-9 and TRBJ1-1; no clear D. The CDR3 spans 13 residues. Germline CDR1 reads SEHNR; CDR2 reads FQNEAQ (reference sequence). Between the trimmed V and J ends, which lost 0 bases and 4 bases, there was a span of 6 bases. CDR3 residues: CASSLAQATEAFF. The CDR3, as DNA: TGTGCCAGCAGCTTAGCCCAAGCCACTGAAGCTTTCTTT.

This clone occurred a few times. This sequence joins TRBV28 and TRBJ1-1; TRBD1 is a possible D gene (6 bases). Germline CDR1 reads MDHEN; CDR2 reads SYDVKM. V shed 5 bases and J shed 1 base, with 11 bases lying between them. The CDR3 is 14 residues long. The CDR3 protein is CASSTPGQNTEAFF. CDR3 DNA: TGTGCCAGCAGTACCCCGGGACAGAACACTGAAGCTTTCTTT.

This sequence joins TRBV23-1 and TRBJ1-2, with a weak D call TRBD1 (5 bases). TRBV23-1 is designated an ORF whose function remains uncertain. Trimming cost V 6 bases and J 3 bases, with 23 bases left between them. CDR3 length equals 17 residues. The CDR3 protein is CASSPPGGDLLYYGYTF. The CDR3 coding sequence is TGCGCCAGCAGCCCCCCGGGAGGGGATCTATTATACTATGGCTACACCTTC.

This CDR3 reads CASSELGDNEQFF. DNA of the CDR3: TGTGCCAGCAGTGAGCTAGGGGACAATGAGCAGTTCTTC. V is TRBV6-1 and J is TRBJ2-1, with a tentative D call TRBD1 (5 bases). Trimming removed 3 bases at V and 5 bases at J, with 8 bases between. The CDR3 runs to 13 residues. CDR1 and CDR2 (germline): MNHNS, SASEGT.

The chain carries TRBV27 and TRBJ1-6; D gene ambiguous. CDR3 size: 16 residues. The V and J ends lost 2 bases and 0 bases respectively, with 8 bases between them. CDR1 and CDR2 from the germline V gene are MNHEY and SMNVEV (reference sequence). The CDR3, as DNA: TGTGCCAGCAGTTTAACACAGAGCTCCTATAATTCACCCCTCCACTTT. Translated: CASSLTQSSYNSPLHF.

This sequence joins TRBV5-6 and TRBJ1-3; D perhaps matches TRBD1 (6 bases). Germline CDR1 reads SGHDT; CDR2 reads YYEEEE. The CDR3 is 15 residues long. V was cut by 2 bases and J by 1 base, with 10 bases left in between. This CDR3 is CASSFEGGSGNTIYF. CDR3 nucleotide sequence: TGTGCCAGCAGCTTCGAGGGGGGTTCTGGAAACACCATATATTTT.

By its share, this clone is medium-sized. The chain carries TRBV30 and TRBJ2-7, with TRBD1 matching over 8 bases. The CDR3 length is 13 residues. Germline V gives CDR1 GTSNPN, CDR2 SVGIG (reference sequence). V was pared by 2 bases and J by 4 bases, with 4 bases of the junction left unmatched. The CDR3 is CAWSPDRVYEQYF. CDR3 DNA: TGTGCCTGGAGTCCGGACAGGGTGTACGAGCAGTACTTC.

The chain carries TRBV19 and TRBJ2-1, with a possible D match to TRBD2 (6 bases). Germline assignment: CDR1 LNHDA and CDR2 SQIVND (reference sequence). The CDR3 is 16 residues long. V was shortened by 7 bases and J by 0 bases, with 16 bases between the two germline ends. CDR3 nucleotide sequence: TGTGCCAGTACCCTCGCGGCGGGACGCTCCTACAATGAGCAGTTCTTC. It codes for CASTLAAGRSYNEQFF. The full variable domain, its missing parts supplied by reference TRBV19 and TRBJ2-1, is DGGITQSPKYLFRKEGQNVTLSCEQNLNHDAMYWYRQDPGQGLRLIYYSQIVNDFQKGDIAEGYSVSREKKESFPLTVTSAQKNPTAFYLCASTLAAGRSYNEQFFGPGTRLTVL.